This T cell receptor (beta chain) emerged from a study of T cell repertoires in aging, cancer and after chemotherapy. Rearranged V-D-J TRB sequences were amplified with a mixed TRB-A/B primer pool. TCRdb called the multiplex PCR reads again in MiXCR, with one record for every CDR3 protein. The sample lists approximately 4,900 distinct CDR3 sequences, 40% to 60% occurring once. TCR beta rearrangements were amplified from peripheral blood genomic DNA. On this clonotype itself: Its antigen is unknown.

Germline V gene data show CDR1 as KGHSH and CDR2 as LQKENI. Trimming left V 6 bases short and J 0 bases short, with 15 bases between. The CDR3 has 16 amino acids. Whole-study results and caveats: No conclusions about immunological memory after chemotherapy can be drawn from the repertoire data. Median generation probability rose over the chemotherapy interval in each cancer cohort, suggesting rebound thymic output. Compared with age-matched healthy donors, untreated hematological or solid cancer patients showed higher blood TCR clonality.

The V and J genes are TRBV18 and TRBJ1-3; D is unclear. The sequencing input was blood. The TCR comes from a human donor in good health. The CDR3 reads CASSEVRKSSGNTIYF. The CDR3 DNA is TGTGCCAGCTCGGAGGTCAGAAAAAGCTCTGGAAACACCATATATTTT.